The sequence of this T cell receptor (beta chain) was determined in a study of blood T cells in healthy people across ages. In this sample, this clonotype turned up many times. Germline-derived CDR1 and CDR2 are MNHEY and SVGEGT. The CDR3 is made up of 12 amino acids. V was pared by 2 bases and J by 2 bases, with 4 bases between. The use of a sample-barcoded 5' primer and a J-beta primer mix characterized a second PCR of roughly 6 to 12 cycles. TCRdb re-called the 5' RACE reads through MiXCR, storing one row per CDR3 protein. The data contain 1 million or so distinct CDR3 sequences, 20% to 25% of them singletons. Total RNA, at least 5 micrograms per sample, was extracted from PBMCs. These data were also filed under a second study, of T cells of mothers and their children. As that report states: cDNA was made from all extracted RNA, about 1.5 ug per 15 ul. Biologically related mothers and children overlapped slightly more than unrelated pairs, a non-significant difference.

The sequence derives from a girl aged 2-10 years in good health. Sequenced sample: blood. The V and J genes are TRBV6-2 or TRBV6-3 and TRBJ2-7; no clear D gene. The CDR3: CASSYPTYEQYF. The CDR3 coding sequence is TGTGCCAGCAGTTACCCTACCTACGAGCAGTACTTC.